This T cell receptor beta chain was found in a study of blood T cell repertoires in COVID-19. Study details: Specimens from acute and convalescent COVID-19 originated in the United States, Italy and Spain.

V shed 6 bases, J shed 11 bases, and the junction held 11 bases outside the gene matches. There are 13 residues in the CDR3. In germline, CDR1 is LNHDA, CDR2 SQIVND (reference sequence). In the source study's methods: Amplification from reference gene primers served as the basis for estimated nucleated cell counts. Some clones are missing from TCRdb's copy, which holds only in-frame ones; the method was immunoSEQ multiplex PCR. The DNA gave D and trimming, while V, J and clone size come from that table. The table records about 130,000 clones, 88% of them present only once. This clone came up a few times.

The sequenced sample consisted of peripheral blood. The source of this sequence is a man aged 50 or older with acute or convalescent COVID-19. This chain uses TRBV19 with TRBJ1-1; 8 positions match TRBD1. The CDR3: CASRPDRGEIAFF. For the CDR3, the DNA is TGTGCCAGTAGGCCCGACAGGGGCGAGATTGCTTTCTTT.